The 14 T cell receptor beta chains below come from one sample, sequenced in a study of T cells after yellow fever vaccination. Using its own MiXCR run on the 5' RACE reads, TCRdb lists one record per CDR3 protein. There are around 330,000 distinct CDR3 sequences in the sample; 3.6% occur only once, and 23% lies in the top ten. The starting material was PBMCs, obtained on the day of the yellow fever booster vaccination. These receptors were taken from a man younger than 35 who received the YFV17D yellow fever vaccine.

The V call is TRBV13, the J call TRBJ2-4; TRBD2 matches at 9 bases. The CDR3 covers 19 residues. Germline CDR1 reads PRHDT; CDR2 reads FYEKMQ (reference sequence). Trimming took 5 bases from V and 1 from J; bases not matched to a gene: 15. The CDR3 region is CASSTLGAGGPWAKNIQYF. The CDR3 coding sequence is TGTGCCAGCAGCACCCTTGGGGCGGGGGGGCCATGGGCCAAAAACATTCAGTACTTC.

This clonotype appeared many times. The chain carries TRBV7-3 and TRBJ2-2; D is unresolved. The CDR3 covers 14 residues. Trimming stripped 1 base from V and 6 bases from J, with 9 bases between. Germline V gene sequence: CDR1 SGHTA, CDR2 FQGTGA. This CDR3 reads CASSLMSRAGELFF. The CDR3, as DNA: TGTGCCAGCAGCTTAATGTCGCGCGCCGGGGAGCTGTTTTTT. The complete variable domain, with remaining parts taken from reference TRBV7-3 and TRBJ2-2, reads GAGVSQTPSNKVTEKGKYVELRCDPISGHTALYWYRQSLGQGPEFLIYFQGTGAADDSGLPNDRFFAVRPEGSVSTLKIQRTERGDSAVYLCASSLMSRAGELFFGEGSRLTVL.

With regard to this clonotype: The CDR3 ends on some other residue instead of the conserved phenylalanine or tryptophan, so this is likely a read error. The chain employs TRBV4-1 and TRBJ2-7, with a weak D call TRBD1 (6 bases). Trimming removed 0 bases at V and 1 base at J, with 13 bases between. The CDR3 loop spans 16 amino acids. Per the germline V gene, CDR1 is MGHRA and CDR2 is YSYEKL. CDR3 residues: CASSQDLQGGSYEQYS. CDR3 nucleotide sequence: TGCGCCAGCAGCCAAGATCTACAGGGTGGTTCCTACGAGCAGTACTCC.

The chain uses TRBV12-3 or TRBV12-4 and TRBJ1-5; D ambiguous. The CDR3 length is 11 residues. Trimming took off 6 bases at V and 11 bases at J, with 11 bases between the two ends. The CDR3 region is CASSLVGSQHF. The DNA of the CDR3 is TGTGCCAGCAGCCTGGTCGGGTCCCAGCATTTT.

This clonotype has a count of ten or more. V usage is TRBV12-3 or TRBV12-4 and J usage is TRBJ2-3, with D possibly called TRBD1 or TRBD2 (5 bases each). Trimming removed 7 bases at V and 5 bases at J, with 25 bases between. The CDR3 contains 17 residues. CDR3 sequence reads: CASNRQGVSRWGDTQYF. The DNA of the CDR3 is TGTGCCAGCAACCGGCAGGGAGTTAGTCGGTGGGGAGATACGCAGTATTTT.

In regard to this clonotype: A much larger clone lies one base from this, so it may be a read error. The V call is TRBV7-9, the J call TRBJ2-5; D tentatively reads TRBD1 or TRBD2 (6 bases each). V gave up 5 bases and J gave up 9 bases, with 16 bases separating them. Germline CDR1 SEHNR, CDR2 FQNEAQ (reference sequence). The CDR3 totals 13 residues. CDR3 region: CASSPRNRGPQYF. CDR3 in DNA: TGTGCCAGCAGCCCACGGAACCGGGGGCCCCAGTACTTC.

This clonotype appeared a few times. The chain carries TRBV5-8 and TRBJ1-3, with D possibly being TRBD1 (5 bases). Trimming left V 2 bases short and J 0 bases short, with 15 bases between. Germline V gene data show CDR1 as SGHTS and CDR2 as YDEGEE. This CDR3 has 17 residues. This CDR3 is CASSFYGRTSSGNTIYF. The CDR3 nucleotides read TGTGCCAGCAGCTTCTATGGCAGGACATCCTCTGGAAACACCATATATTTT.

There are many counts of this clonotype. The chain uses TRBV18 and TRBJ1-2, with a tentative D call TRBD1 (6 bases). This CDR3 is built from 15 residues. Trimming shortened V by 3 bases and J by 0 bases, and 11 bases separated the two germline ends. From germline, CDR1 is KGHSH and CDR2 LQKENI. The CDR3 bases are TGTGCCAGCTCACCCGACAGGAGAGCTAACTATGGCTACACCTTC. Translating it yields CASSPDRRANYGYTF.

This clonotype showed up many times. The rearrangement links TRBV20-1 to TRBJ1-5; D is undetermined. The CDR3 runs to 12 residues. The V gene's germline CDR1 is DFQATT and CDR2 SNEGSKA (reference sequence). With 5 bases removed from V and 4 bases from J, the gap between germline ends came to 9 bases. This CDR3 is CSAVSGNQPQHF. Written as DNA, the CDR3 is TGCAGTGCTGTTTCCGGGAATCAGCCCCAGCATTTT.

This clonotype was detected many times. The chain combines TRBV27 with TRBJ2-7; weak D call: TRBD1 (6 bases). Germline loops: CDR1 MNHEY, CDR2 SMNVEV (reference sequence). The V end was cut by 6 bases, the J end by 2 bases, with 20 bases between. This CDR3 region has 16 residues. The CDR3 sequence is CASRPAQASGAYEQYV. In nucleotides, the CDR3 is TGTGCCAGCAGGCCCGCACAAGCCTCAGGGGCCTACGAGCAGTACGTC.

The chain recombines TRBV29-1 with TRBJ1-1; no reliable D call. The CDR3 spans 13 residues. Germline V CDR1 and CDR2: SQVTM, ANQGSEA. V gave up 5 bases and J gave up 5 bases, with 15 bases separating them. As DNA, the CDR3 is TGCAGCGTTACGAAGGGTGGGGTAACTGAAGCTTTCTTT. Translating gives CSVTKGGVTEAFF.

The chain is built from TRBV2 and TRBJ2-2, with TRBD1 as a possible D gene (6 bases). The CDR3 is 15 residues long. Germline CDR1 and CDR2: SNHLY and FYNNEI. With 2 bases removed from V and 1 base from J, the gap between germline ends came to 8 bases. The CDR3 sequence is CASSETGMNTGELFF. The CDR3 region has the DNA TGTGCCAGCAGTGAAACAGGGATGAACACCGGGGAGCTGTTTTTT.

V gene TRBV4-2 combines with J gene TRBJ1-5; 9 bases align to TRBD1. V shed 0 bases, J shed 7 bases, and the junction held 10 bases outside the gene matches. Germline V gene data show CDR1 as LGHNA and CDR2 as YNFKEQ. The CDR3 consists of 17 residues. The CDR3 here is CASSQDPGADRGQPQHF. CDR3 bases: TGTGCCAGCAGCCAAGATCCGGGGGCGGACAGGGGACAGCCCCAGCATTTT.

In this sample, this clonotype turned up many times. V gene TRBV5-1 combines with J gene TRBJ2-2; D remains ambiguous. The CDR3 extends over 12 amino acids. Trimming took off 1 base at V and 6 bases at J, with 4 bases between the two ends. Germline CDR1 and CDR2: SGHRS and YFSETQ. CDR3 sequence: CASSLFSGELFF. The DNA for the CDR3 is TGCGCCAGCAGCTTGTTTTCCGGGGAGCTGTTTTTT.